This T cell receptor (beta chain) originates from a study of beta chain features in type 1 diabetes. Using CD45RO/CCR7/CD25/CD127/CD95/CD27, CD4+ naive, central memory, regulatory and stem cell-like memory cells were sorted. Sorted populations all exceeded 95% purity. Study-level findings and limits: Shortening of TCRB CDR3s, moderate but significant, appeared in all four CD4+ subsets of Type 1 diabetes patients.

The sequenced template was cDNA made from the entire isolated RNA. Measured with immunoSEQ multiplex PCR; TCRdb has only the in-frame clones, and not every one. This repertoire shows hundreds of thousands of clones, 11% to 15% found once; its top ten account for less than 0.04%. Comment on this clone: Its antigen is still unknown.

The TCR was taken from a man aged 18 to 35 with type 1 diabetes. The sequenced sample was naive CD4+ T cells from blood.

CDR3 nucleotide sequence: TGCGCCAGCAGCCAAGAAACGAGAGGTCTGGTCTATGGCTACACCTTC. Translating gives CASSQETRGLVYGYTF. The chain uses TRBV4-1 and TRBJ1-2, with D hard to call. The CDR3 extends over 16 amino acids. Germline CDR1 is MGHRA and CDR2 is YSYEKL. V was trimmed by 0 bases and J by 4 bases, leaving 15 bases between them.